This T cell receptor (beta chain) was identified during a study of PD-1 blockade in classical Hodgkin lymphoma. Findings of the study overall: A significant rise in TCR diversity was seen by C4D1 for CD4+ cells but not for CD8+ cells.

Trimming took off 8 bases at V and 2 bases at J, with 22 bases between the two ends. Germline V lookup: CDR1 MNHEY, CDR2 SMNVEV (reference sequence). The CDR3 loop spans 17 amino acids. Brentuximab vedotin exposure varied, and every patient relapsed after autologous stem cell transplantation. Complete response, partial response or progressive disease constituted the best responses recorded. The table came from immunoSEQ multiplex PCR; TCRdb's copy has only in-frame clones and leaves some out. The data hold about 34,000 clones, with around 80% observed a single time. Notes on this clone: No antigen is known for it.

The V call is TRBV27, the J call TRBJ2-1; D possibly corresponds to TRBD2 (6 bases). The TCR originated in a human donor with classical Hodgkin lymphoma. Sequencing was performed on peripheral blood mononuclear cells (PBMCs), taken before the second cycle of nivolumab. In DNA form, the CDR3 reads TGTGCCAGCCCCGGGGCCCAACGGGGGTTCCCCTACAATGAGCAGTTCTTC. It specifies CASPGAQRGFPYNEQFF.